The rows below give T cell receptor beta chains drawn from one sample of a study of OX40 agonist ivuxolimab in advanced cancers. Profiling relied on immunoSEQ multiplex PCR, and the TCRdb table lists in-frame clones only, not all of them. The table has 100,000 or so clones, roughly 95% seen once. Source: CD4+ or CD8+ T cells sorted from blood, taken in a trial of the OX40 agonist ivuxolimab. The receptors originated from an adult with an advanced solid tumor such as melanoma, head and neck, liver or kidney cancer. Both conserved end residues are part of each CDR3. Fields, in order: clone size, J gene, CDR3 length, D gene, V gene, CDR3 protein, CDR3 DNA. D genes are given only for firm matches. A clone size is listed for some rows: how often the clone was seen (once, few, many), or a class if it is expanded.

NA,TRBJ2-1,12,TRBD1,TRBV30,CAWRIGQDEQFF,TGTGCCTGGAGGATCGGACAGGATGAGCAGTTCTTC
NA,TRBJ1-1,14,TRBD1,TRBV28,CASSLTGDSTEAFF,TGTGCCAGCAGTTTAACAGGGGATAGCACTGAAGCTTTCTTT
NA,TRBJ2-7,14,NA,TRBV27,CASSWRGIDYEQYF,TGTGCCAGCAGTTGGAGAGGGATCGACTACGAGCAGTACTTC
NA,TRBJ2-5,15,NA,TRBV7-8,CASSLGAAAKGTQYF,TGTGCCAGCAGCTTAGGGGCGGCGGCCAAGGGGACCCAGTACTTC
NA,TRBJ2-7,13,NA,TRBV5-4,CASSLAGRDEQYF,TGTGCCAGCAGCTTGGCCGGCAGGGACGAGCAGTACTTC
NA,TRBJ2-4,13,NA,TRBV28,CASSLPSSDIQYF,TGTGCCAGCAGTTTACCCTCTAGCGACATTCAGTACTTC
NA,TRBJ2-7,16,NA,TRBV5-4,CASSFQESVWIYEQYF,TGTGCCAGCAGCTTCCAGGAAAGCGTATGGATCTACGAGCAGTACTTC
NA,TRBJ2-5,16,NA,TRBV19,CASSIEGGAGPETQYF,TGTGCCAGTAGTATAGAGGGGGGGGCTGGTCCCGAGACCCAGTACTTC
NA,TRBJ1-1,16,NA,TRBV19,CASSIPKAGGNTEAFF,TGTGCCAGTAGTATACCTAAAGCTGGCGGGAACACTGAAGCTTTCTTT
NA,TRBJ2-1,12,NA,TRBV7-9,CASSHSRDRQFF,TGTGCCAGCAGCCACTCGCGGGACAGGCAGTTCTTC
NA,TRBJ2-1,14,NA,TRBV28,CASRPPDPHNEQFF,TGTGCCAGCAGGCCCCCGGACCCCCACAATGAGCAGTTCTTC
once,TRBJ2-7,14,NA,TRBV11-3,CASSGDRDPTRQYF,TGTGCCAGCAGCGGCGACCGGGACCCCACTCGGCAGTACTTC
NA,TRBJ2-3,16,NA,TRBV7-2,CASSLLPGISTDTQYF,TGTGCCAGCAGTCTTCTCCCGGGAATAAGCACAGATACGCAGTATTTT
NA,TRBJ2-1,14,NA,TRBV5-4,CASSLAYDPNEQFF,TGTGCCAGCAGCTTGGCGTACGACCCCAATGAGCAGTTCTTC
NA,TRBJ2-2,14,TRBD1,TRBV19,CASKMTGMAGELFF,TGTGCCAGTAAGATGACAGGGATGGCCGGGGAGCTGTTTTTT
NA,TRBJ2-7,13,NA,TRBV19,CASTAGSSYEQYF,TGTGCCAGTACCGCCGGGAGCTCCTACGAGCAGTACTTC
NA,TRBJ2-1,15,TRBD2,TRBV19,CASSILADSYNEQFF,TGTGCCAGTAGTATCCTAGCGGACTCCTACAATGAGCAGTTCTTC
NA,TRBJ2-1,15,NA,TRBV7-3,CASTYGGSSYNEQFF,TGTGCCAGCACCTACGGAGGAAGCTCCTACAATGAGCAGTTCTTC
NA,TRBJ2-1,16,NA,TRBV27,CASSLNQGAINNEQFF,TGTGCCAGCAGTTTAAACCAGGGAGCCATTAACAATGAGCAGTTCTTC
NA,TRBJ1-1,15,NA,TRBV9,CASSVVGVFSTEAFF,TGTGCCAGCAGCGTAGTAGGTGTTTTTAGCACTGAAGCTTTCTTT
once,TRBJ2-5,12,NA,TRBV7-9,CASTSVGETQYF,TGTGCCAGCACCTCGGTGGGGGAGACCCAGTACTTC
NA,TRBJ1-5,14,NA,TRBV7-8,CASSPTLNNQPQHF,TGTGCCAGCAGCCCCACGTTGAACAATCAGCCCCAGCATTTT
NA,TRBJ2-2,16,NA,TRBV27,CASSGLDSLNTGELFF,TGTGCCAGCAGTGGCCTAGATTCCCTCAACACCGGGGAGCTGTTTTTT
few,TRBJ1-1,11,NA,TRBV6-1,CASEANTEAFF,TGTGCCAGCGAGGCGAACACTGAAGCTTTCTTT
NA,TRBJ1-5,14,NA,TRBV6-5,CASSYRGDNQPQHF,TGTGCCAGCAGTTACCGGGGGGACAATCAGCCCCAGCATTTT
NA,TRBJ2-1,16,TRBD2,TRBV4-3,CASSQDPPSGYNEQFF,TGCGCCAGCAGCCAAGATCCCCCTAGCGGCTACAATGAGCAGTTCTTC
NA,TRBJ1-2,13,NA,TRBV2,CASSEARGLGYTF,TGTGCCAGCAGTGAAGCGAGGGGGTTAGGCTACACCTTC
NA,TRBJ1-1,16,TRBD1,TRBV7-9,CASSPGQMWGDTEAFF,TGTGCCAGCAGCCCGGGACAGATGTGGGGGGACACTGAAGCTTTCTTT
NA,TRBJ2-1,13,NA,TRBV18,CASSPPEGNEQFF,TGTGCCAGCTCACCACCCGAGGGAAATGAGCAGTTCTTC
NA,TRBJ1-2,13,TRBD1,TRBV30,CAWSRGQGSGYTF,TGTGCCTGGAGCCGGGGACAGGGATCTGGCTACACCTTC
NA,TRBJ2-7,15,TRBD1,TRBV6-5,CASSQDRASWGEQYF,TGTGCCAGCAGCCAAGACAGGGCGTCCTGGGGCGAGCAGTACTTC
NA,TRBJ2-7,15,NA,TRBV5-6,CASSSDSSASYEQYF,TGTGCCAGCAGCTCGGACTCATCCGCTTCCTACGAGCAGTACTTC
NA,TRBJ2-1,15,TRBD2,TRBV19,CASSLLAGVDNEQFF,TGTGCCAGTAGTTTACTAGCGGGAGTGGACAATGAGCAGTTCTTC
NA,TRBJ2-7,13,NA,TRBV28,CASTPGEPYEQYF,TGTGCCAGCACCCCGGGGGAGCCCTACGAGCAGTACTTC
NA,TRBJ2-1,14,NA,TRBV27,CASSSASSYNEQFF,TGTGCCAGCAGTAGCGCTAGCTCCTACAATGAGCAGTTCTTC
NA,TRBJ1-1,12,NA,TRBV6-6,CASSYRGIAAFF,TGTGCCAGCAGTTACAGGGGAATTGCGGCTTTCTTT
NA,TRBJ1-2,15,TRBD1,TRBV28,CASSTETGVIGGYTF,TGTGCCAGCAGTACCGAGACAGGGGTCATCGGTGGCTACACCTTC
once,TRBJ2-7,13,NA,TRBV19,CASSNRESYEQYF,TGTGCCAGTAGTAACAGGGAATCCTACGAGCAGTACTTC
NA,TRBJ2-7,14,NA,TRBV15,CATSSSNGFGEQYF,TGTGCCACCAGCAGCTCAAACGGGTTCGGCGAGCAGTACTTC
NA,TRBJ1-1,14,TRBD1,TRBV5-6,CASSLTSGQDEAFF,TGTGCCAGCAGCTTAACTTCGGGACAGGATGAAGCTTTCTTT
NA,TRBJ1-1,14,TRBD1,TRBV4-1,CASSQRQGWTEAFF,TGCGCCAGCAGCCAACGACAGGGTTGGACTGAAGCTTTCTTT
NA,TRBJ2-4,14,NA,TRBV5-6,CASSLVGTENIQYF,TGTGCCAGCAGCTTGGTTGGGACTGAAAACATTCAGTACTTC